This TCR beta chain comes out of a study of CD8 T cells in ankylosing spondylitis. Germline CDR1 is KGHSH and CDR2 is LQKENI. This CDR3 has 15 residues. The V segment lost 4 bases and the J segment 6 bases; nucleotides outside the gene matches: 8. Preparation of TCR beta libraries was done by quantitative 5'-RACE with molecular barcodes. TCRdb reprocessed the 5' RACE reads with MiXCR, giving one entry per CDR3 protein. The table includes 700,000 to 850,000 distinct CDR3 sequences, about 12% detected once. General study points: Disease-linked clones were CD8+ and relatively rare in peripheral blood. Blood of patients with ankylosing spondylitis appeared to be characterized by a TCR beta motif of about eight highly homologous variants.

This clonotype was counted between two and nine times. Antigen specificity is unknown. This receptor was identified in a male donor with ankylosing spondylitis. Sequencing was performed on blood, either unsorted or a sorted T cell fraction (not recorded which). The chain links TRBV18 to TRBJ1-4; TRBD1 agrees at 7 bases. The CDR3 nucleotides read TGTGCCAGCTCACAGTACAGGGGTGGAGATGAAAAACTGTTTTTT. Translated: CASSQYRGGDEKLFF. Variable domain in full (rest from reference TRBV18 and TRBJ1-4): NAGVMQNPRHLVRRRGQEARLRCSPMKGHSHVYWYRQLPEEGLKFMVYLQKENIIDESGMPKERFSAEFPKEGPSILRIQQVVRGDSAAYFCASSQYRGGDEKLFFGSGTQLSVL.